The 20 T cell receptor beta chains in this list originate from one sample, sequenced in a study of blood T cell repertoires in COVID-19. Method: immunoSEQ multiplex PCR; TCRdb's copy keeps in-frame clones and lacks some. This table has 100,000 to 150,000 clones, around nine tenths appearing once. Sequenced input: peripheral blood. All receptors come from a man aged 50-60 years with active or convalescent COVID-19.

In DNA form, the CDR3 reads TGTGCCAGTAGTGGGGCGTTAACCCAGCCCCAGCATTTT. Encoded protein: CASSGALTQPQHF. The V gene is TRBV19, the J gene TRBJ1-5, with D possibly TRBD1 on 5 matching bases. V was clipped by 5 bases and J by 7 bases, with 12 bases between them. The CDR3 runs 13 residues. Germline-derived CDR1 and CDR2 are LNHDA and SQIVND (reference sequence).

CDR3 DNA sequence: TGTGCCAGCAGCTCCTCAGGGGGGAATCAGCCCCAGCATTTT. It codes for CASSSSGGNQPQHF. J is TRBJ1-5 and V is TRBV14, with 7 bases lining up with TRBD1. Germline V gene data show CDR1 as SGHDN and CDR2 as FVKESK. V shed 5 bases, J shed 4 bases, and the junction held 5 bases outside the gene matches. The CDR3 spans 14 residues. Looking up the rest from reference TRBV14 and TRBJ1-5 gives the full variable domain: EAGVTQFPSHSVIEKGQTVTLRCDPISGHDNLYWYRRVMGKEIKFLLHFVKESKQDESGMPNNRFLAERTGGTYSTLKVQPAELEDSGVYFCASSSSGGNQPQHFGDGTRLSIL.

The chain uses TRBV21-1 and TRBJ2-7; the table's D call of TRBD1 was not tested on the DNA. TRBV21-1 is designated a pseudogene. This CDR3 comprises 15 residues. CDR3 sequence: CASSKAPGQTYEQYF. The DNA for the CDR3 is TGTGCCAGCAGCAAAGCACCGGGACAAACGTACGAGCAGTACTTC.

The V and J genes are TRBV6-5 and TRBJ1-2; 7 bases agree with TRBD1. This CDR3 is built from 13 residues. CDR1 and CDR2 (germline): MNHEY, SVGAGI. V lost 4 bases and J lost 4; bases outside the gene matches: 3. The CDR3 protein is CASSLGGLYGYTF. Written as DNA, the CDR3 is TGTGCCAGCAGTTTAGGGGGCCTCTATGGCTACACCTTC.

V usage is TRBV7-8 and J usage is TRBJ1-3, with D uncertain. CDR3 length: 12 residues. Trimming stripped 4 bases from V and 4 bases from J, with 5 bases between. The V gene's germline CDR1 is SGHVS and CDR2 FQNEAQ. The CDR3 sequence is CASSSTGNTIYF. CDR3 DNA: TGTGCCAGCAGCTCGACAGGAAACACCATATATTTT.

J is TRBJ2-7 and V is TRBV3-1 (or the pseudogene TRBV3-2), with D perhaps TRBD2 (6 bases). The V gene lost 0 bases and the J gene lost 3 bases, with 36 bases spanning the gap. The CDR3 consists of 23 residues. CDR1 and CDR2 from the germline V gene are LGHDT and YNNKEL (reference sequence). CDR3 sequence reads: CASSQDITSPISRASVSFYEQYF. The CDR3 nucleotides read TGTGCCAGCAGCCAAGATATTACTTCCCCCATCAGTCGGGCTAGCGTTAGTTTCTACGAGCAGTACTTC.

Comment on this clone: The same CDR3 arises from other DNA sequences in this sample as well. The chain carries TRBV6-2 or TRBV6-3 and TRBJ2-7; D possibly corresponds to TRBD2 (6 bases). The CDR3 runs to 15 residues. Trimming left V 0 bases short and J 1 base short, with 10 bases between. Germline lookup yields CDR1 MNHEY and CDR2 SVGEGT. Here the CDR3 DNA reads TGTGCCAGCAGTTACTCCGGGGGTTCGTCCTACGAGCAGTACTTC. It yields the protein CASSYSGGSSYEQYF.

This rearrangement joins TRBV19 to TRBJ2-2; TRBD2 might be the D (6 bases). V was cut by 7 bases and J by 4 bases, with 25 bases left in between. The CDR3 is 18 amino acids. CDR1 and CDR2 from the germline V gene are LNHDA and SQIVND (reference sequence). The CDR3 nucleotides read TGTGCCAGTAAACCGGGACTGCACAACCGGCGGGGCACCGGGGAGCTGTTTTTT. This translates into CASKPGLHNRRGTGELFF.

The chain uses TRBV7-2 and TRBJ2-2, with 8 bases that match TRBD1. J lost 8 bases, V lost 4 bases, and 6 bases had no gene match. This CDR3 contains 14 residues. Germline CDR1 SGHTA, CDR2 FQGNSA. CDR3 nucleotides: TGTGCCAGCAGCTGGGGACAGGCTGGAGGGGAGCTGTTTTTT. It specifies CASSWGQAGGELFF.

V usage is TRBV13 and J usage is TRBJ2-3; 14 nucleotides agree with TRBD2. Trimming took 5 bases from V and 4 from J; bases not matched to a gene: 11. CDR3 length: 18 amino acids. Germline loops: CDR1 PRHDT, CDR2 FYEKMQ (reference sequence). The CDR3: CASSQNIRLAGGSDTQYF. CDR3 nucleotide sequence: TGTGCCAGCAGCCAAAACATAAGACTAGCGGGAGGGTCAGATACGCAGTATTTT.

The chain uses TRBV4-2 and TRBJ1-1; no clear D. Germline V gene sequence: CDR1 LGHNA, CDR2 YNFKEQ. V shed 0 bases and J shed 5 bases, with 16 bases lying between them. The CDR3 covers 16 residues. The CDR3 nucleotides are TGTGCCAGCAGCCAAGAGGCTATGGTTAGAGGGACTGAAGCTTTCTTT. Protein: CASSQEAMVRGTEAFF.

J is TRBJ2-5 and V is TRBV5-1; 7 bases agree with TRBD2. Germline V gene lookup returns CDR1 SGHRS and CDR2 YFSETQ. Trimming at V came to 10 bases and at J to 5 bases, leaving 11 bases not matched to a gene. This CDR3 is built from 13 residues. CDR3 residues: CASGAAGRETQYF. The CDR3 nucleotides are TGCGCCTCCGGGGCAGCGGGACGTGAGACCCAGTACTTC.

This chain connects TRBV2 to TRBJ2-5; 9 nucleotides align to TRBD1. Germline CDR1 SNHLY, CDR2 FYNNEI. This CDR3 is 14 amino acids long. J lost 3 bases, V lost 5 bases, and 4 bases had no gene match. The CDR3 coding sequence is TGTGCCAGCAGTACCGACAGGGGGAAAGAGACCCAGTACTTC. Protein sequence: CASSTDRGKETQYF.

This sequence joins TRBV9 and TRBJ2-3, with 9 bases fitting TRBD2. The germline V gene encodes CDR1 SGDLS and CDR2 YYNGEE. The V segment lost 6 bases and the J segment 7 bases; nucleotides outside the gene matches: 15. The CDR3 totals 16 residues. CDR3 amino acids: CASTREAAGGPYTQYF. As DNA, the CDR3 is TGTGCCAGCACTCGTGAAGCTGCGGGAGGGCCGTATACGCAGTATTTT.

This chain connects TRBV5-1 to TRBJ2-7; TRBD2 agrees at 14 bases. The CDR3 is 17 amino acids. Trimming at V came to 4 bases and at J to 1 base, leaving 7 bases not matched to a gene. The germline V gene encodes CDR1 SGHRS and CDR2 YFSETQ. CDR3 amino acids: CASSVGLAGGLSYEQYF. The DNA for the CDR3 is TGCGCCAGCAGCGTTGGACTAGCGGGAGGCCTTTCCTACGAGCAGTACTTC.

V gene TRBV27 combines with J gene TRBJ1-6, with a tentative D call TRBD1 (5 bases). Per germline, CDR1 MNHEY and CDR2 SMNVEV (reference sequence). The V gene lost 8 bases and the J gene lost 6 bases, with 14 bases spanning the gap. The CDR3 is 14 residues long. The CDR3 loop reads CASCPGLANSPLHF. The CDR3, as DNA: TGTGCCAGCTGCCCGGGACTTGCTAATTCACCCCTCCACTTT.

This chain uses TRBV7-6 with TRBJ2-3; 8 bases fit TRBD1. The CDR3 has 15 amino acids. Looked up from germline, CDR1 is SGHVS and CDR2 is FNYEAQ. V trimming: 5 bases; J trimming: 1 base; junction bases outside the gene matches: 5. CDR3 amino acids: CASSRPGQGTDTQYF. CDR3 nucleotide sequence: TGTGCCAGCAGCCGCCCGGGACAGGGCACAGATACGCAGTATTTT.

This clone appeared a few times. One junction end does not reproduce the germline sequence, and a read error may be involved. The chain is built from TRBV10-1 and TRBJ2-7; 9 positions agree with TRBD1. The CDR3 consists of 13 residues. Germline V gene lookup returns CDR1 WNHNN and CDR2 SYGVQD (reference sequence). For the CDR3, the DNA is TGCGCCAGCAGTGAGGGGACAGGGTACGGGCAGTACTTC. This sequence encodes CASSEGTGYGQYF.

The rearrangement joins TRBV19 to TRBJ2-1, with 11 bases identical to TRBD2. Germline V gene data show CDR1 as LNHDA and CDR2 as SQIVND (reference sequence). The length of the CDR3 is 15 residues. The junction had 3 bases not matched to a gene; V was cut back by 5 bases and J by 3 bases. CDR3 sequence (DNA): TGTGCCAGTAGTTTGGGACTAGCGGACTACAATGAGCAGTTCTTC. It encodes CASSLGLADYNEQFF. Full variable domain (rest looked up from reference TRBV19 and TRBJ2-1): DGGITQSPKYLFRKEGQNVTLSCEQNLNHDAMYWYRQDPGQGLRLIYYSQIVNDFQKGDIAEGYSVSREKKESFPLTVTSAQKNPTAFYLCASSLGLADYNEQFFGPGTRLTVL.

The CDR3 DNA is TGCAGCGGTGTTTCCCCGAGTGACTATGGCTACACCTTC. It codes for CSGVSPSDYGYTF. V gene TRBV29-1 combines with J gene TRBJ1-2; no clear D gene. The V and J ends lost 7 bases and 3 bases respectively, with 15 bases between them. The CDR3 length is 13 residues. Looked up from germline, CDR1 is SQVTM and CDR2 is ANQGSEA. Full variable domain (rest looked up from reference TRBV29-1 and TRBJ1-2): SAVISQKPSRDICQRGTSLTIQCQVDSQVTMMFWYRQQPGQSLTLIATANQGSEATYESGFVIDKFPISRPNLTFSTLTVSNMSPEDSSIYLCSGVSPSDYGYTFGSGTRLTVV.